These 19 T cell receptor beta chains came from one sample sequenced in a study of T cell repertoires in aging, cancer and after chemotherapy. A mixed TRB-A/B primer pool amplified rearranged TRB by multiplex touch-down PCR. TCRdb ran MiXCR on the multiplex PCR reads and lists one entry per CDR3 protein. The sample shows 1,400 or so distinct CDR3 sequences, around 26% of them seen only once. Amplification of TCR beta used genomic DNA extracted from peripheral blood. The sequenced material came from blood. The receptor source for this set is a human donor with a blood cancer.

The chain uses TRBV11-2 and TRBJ2-1; D possibly matches TRBD1 or TRBD2 (5 bases each). Trimming removed 4 bases from V and 12 bases from J, with 25 bases in between. CDR1 SGHAT and CDR2 FQNNGV come from the germline V gene. CDR3 length equals 16 residues. The CDR3 DNA follows: TGTGCCAGCAGCTACGGGGCAAGCGGCGACAGCCTTGGGCAGTTCTTC. Its translation: CASSYGASGDSLGQFF.

The chain employs TRBV20-1 and TRBJ1-2; 10 bases agree with TRBD1. The CDR3 contains 15 residues. J gave up 8 bases and V 4 bases, and 13 bases lay outside the gene matches. Germline loops: CDR1 DFQATT, CDR2 SNEGSKA (reference sequence). CDR3 bases: TGCAGTGCTACCTCGACAGGGGGCGGTTCGGGAGGCTACACCTTC. Protein: CSATSTGGGSGGYTF.

The chain employs TRBV2 and TRBJ1-2; D gene uncertain. The germline V and J ends were trimmed by 7 bases and 4 bases, with 13 bases remaining between them. CDR3 size: 13 residues. Germline assignment: CDR1 SNHLY and CDR2 FYNNEI. The CDR3 DNA is TGTGCCAGCAAAAACGAGGGTCTCTATGGCTACACCTTC. It specifies CASKNEGLYGYTF.

CDR3 nucleotides: TGTGCCAGCAGTTCGCAGGGAAACACTGAAGCTTTCTTT. Its protein is CASSSQGNTEAFF. J is TRBJ1-1 and V is TRBV12-3 or TRBV12-4, with D maybe TRBD1 (5 bases). The ends were cut back, 4 bases at V and 2 bases at J, with 8 bases in the middle. This CDR3 is built from 13 residues.

By share, this clonotype counts as medium-sized. The genes are TRBV19 and TRBJ2-7; either TRBD1 or TRBD2 may fit D (5 bases each). CDR3 length: 18 amino acids. Trimming took 1 base from V and 2 from J, leaving 21 bases between them. Germline lookup yields CDR1 LNHDA and CDR2 SQIVND (reference sequence). The DNA of the CDR3 is TGTGCCAGTAGTATAGGGCCGGTCCGGGGCTTGGGCCCCTACGAGCAGTACTTC. This codes for CASSIGPVRGLGPYEQYF.

The chain employs TRBV20-1 and TRBJ1-6; 7 bases match TRBD1. Looked up from germline, CDR1 is DFQATT and CDR2 is SNEGSKA (reference sequence). This CDR3 region has 17 residues. J gave up 8 bases and V 0 bases, and 13 bases lay outside the gene matches. DNA for the CDR3: TGCAGTGCTAGAGATCAGCTGGTGACAGGGCCGTATTCACCCCTCCACTTT. As protein: CSARDQLVTGPYSPLHF.

This clonotype was observed a few times. CDR3 sequence (DNA): TGTGCCAGCAGTGCTATTACAGGGAACACTGAAGCTTTCTTT. Translating it yields CASSAITGNTEAFF. V gene TRBV6-1 combines with J gene TRBJ1-1; maybe TRBD1 (5 bases). Trimming shortened V by 4 bases and J by 1 base, and 10 bases separated the two germline ends. Germline V CDR1 and CDR2: MNHNS, SASEGT. The CDR3 length is 14 residues.

A few counts support this clonotype. Written as DNA, the CDR3 is TGCAGTGCTAGAGAGGTCAGGGCGGGGTGGACTTACGAGCAGTACTTC. It codes for CSAREVRAGWTYEQYF. The chain couples TRBV20-1 to TRBJ2-7; D is possibly TRBD2 (6 bases). Trimming took off 0 bases at V and 4 bases at J, with 19 bases between the two ends. Looked up from germline, CDR1 is DFQATT and CDR2 is SNEGSKA (reference sequence). There are 16 residues in the CDR3.

Turning to this clonotype: The CDR3 end shows no conserved phenylalanine or tryptophan, and so a read error is likely. No DNA is shown, since the ends of the CDR3 on it are uncertain; the CDR3 is the one TCRdb lists. The chain is built from TRBV20-1 and TRBJ2-3; the table gives TRBD2 as D, unverified against the DNA. The CDR3 numbers 10 amino acids, ends counted. Germline V gene lookup returns CDR1 DFQATT and CDR2 SNEGSKA (reference sequence). CDR3 amino acids: CSAWVAGPTL.

This clonotype turned up a few times. The chain is built from TRBV5-1 and TRBJ2-3; 15 nucleotides align to TRBD2. After removal of 3 bases from V and 1 base from J, the junction contained 12 bases not matched to a gene. Germline values: CDR1 SGHRS, CDR2 YFSETQ. CDR3 length equals 20 residues. As DNA, the CDR3 is TGCGCCAGCAGCTATATGGGACTAGCGGGGGGCCCGCTCGGCACAGATACGCAGTATTTT. As protein: CASSYMGLAGGPLGTDTQYF.

The chain employs TRBV7-9 and TRBJ2-7; no definite D call. CDR3 size: 16 residues. Germline V gene data show CDR1 as SEHNR and CDR2 as FQNEAQ (reference sequence). Deletions cut 1 base from V and 2 bases from J, with 15 bases between. This CDR3 reads CASSLEYSGRPYEQYF. The CDR3 region has the DNA TGTGCCAGCAGCTTAGAGTATTCCGGGCGGCCCTACGAGCAGTACTTC.

The V call is TRBV5-1, the J call TRBJ2-3, with no clear D. Germline V gene data show CDR1 as SGHRS and CDR2 as YFSETQ. This CDR3 comprises 13 residues. The V end lost 1 base, the J end lost 4 bases, and 7 bases lay between the germline ends. The CDR3 here is CASSLQDADTQYF. CDR3 coding DNA: TGCGCCAGCAGCTTGCAGGACGCAGATACGCAGTATTTT.

The chain carries TRBV5-4 and TRBJ2-3; D is possibly TRBD2 (6 bases). Germline-derived CDR1 and CDR2 are SGHNT and YYREEE (reference sequence). CDR3 size: 16 residues. The germline V and J ends were trimmed by 2 bases and 2 bases, with 15 bases remaining between them. CDR3 region: CASSLYFTGVTDTQYF. CDR3 nucleotide sequence: TGTGCCAGCAGCTTATACTTTACGGGGGTCACAGATACGCAGTATTTT.

This clonotype is medium-sized within its sample. The chain has TRBV6-5 and TRBJ2-5, with D uncertain. The CDR3 contains 17 residues. Trimming cost V 0 bases and J 1 base, with 15 bases left between them. From germline, CDR1 is MNHEY and CDR2 SVGAGI. CDR3: CASSYSKVPATQETQYF. The CDR3 region has the DNA TGTGCCAGCAGTTACTCGAAGGTTCCAGCGACCCAAGAGACCCAGTACTTC.

The V call is TRBV12-3 or TRBV12-4, the J call TRBJ1-2, with 7 bases identical to TRBD1. The junction had 5 bases not matched to a gene; V was cut back by 6 bases and J by 1 base. CDR3 length equals 14 residues. The CDR3 region is CASSRDRINYGYTF. The CDR3 bases are TGTGCCAGCAGCCGGGACAGAATTAACTATGGCTACACCTTC.

V gene TRBV20-1 combines with J gene TRBJ1-2; D ambiguous. Germline V lookup: CDR1 DFQATT, CDR2 SNEGSKA (reference sequence). The CDR3 consists of 12 residues. The V gene lost 2 bases and the J gene lost 4 bases, with 8 bases spanning the gap. CDR3 amino acids: CSARYEGYGYTF. The DNA for the CDR3 is TGCAGTGCTAGATACGAGGGCTATGGCTACACCTTC.

The V gene is TRBV5-4, the J gene TRBJ2-1; a possible D gene is TRBD2 (7 bases). The CDR3 spans 16 residues. Germline CDR1 SGHNT, CDR2 YYREEE (reference sequence). Deletions cut 3 bases from V and 3 bases from J, with 16 bases between. The CDR3 sequence: CASSSLRGGVYNEQFF. In DNA form, the CDR3 reads TGTGCCAGCAGCTCTCTGAGGGGGGGGGTCTACAATGAGCAGTTCTTC. The full variable domain, in which reference TRBV5-4 and TRBJ2-1 provide the parts outside the CDR3, is ETGVTQSPTHLIKTRGQQVTLRCSSQSGHNTVSWYQQALGQGPQFIFQYYREEENGRGNFPPRFSGLQFPNYSSELNVNALELDDSALYLCASSSLRGGVYNEQFFGPGTRLTVL.

This clonotype is classed as medium-sized. This rearrangement joins TRBV6-6 to TRBJ1-4; D gene uncertain. The V end was cut by 11 bases, the J end by 7 bases, with 11 bases between. Germline V lookup: CDR1 MNHNY, CDR2 SVGAGI (reference sequence). The length of the CDR3 is 11 residues. The chain's CDR3 is CASRGGEKLFF. The CDR3 DNA reads TGTGCCTCACGCGGCGGTGAAAAACTGTTTTTT.

The chain couples TRBV20-1 to TRBJ1-1, with 7 bases matching TRBD1. CDR1 and CDR2 from the germline V gene are DFQATT and SNEGSKA (reference sequence). There are 12 residues in the CDR3. V was pared by 7 bases and J by 2 bases, with 4 bases of the junction left unmatched. The CDR3 is CSGGDRNTEAFF. In nucleotides, the CDR3 is TGCAGTGGGGGGGACAGAAACACTGAAGCTTTCTTT.